These 20 T cell receptor beta chains share one sample of origin, sequenced in a study of cytomegalovirus exposure and HLA in healthy donors (TCRdb year 2017). Library preparation employed the immunoSEQ multiplex PCR assay. For the multiplex PCR, a mixture combining 60 forward primers for TCR Vbeta segments and 13 reverse primers for TCR Jbeta segments was used. Here the immuneACCESS table is served through TCRdb, limited to in-frame sequences with V and J called. Missing clones are a known gap in these copies; in checked studies unresolved V genes cover under half, and the rest lacks a known reason. This sample lists hundreds of thousands of clones; over 60% were detected once. The ten largest clones take up 1.5% to 2% of the sample. Sequencing was done on a sample of PBMCs. These receptors were collected from a male donor in good health and CMV-seronegative.

The chain carries TRBV28 and TRBJ2-3, with TRBD2 identical over 14 bases. The CDR3 is 18 residues long. V trimming: 5 bases; J trimming: 4 bases; junction bases outside the gene matches: 11. Germline CDR1 and CDR2: MDHEN and SYDVKM. The chain's CDR3 is CASSQYTLGLAGADTQYF. The CDR3 DNA reads TGTGCCAGCAGTCAATACACGCTGGGACTAGCGGGAGCAGATACGCAGTATTTT.

This chain joins TRBV11-1 and TRBJ1-2; 9 bases agree with TRBD1. Per the germline V gene, CDR1 is SGHAT and CDR2 is FQDESV (reference sequence). Germline trimming cut 5 bases from V and 5 bases from J; bases unmatched to any gene: 6. The CDR3 extends over 14 amino acids. As DNA, the CDR3 is TGTGCCAGCAGCCCAATACAGGGGGCTTATGGCTACACCTTC. Its translation: CASSPIQGAYGYTF. Looking up the rest from reference TRBV11-1 and TRBJ1-2 gives the full variable domain: EAEVAQSPRYKITEKSQAVAFWCDPISGHATLYWYRQILGQGPELLVQFQDESVVDDSQLPKDRFSAERLKGVDSTLKIQPAELGDSAMYLCASSPIQGAYGYTFGSGTRLTVV.

The V gene is TRBV2, the J gene TRBJ2-1, with D possibly being TRBD2 (7 bases). CDR1 and CDR2 from the germline V gene are SNHLY and FYNNEI. Between the trimmed V and J ends, which lost 6 bases and 4 bases, there was a span of 13 bases. The CDR3 spans 14 residues. The CDR3 bases are TGTGCCAGCAGGGTGGGGGGGCCGTACAATGAGCAGTTCTTC. Translating gives CASRVGGPYNEQFF.

The CDR3 coding sequence is TGTGCCAGCAGCTTAGTCCCAGCGGGGGTCATTGGTGGGGCCGGGGATACGCAGTATTTT. Protein: CASSLVPAGVIGGAGDTQYF. This chain joins TRBV13 and TRBJ2-3; 8 bases map to TRBD2. Germline assignment: CDR1 PRHDT and CDR2 FYEKMQ (reference sequence). The CDR3 sequence is 20 residues long. The J segment lost 6 bases and the V segment lost 1 base, leaving 21 bases of the junction unmatched.

CDR3 sequence: CASSSLDRVNQPQHF. The CDR3 DNA is TGTGCCAGCAGCTCTTTGGACAGGGTGAATCAGCCCCAGCATTTT. V and J are TRBV28 and TRBJ1-5, with 8 bases that match TRBD1. V was pared by 6 bases and J by 4 bases, with 8 bases of the junction left unmatched. Germline CDR1 MDHEN, CDR2 SYDVKM. This CDR3 region has 15 residues. The variable domain in full, with the rest retrieved from reference TRBV28 and TRBJ1-5, is DVKVTQSSRYLVKRTGEKVFLECVQDMDHENMFWYRQDPGLGLRLIYFSYDVKMKEKGDIPEGYSVSREKKERFSLILESASTNQTSMYLCASSSLDRVNQPQHFGDGTRLSIL.

The rearrangement links TRBV27 to TRBJ2-1; D is perhaps TRBD1 (6 bases). The V end lost 10 bases, the J end lost 6 bases, and 13 bases lay between the germline ends. Per the germline V gene, CDR1 is MNHEY and CDR2 is SMNVEV (reference sequence). The CDR3 is 12 residues long. The CDR3: CATGQQGNEQFF. CDR3 nucleotides: TGTGCCACCGGACAGCAGGGCAATGAGCAGTTCTTC.

The table lists this clone with a few counts. CDR3 in DNA: TGTGCCAGTAGTATAGCTCTGAGCCCCTACGAGCAGTACTTC. Amino acid sequence: CASSIALSPYEQYF. V and J are TRBV19 and TRBJ2-7; D gene uncertain. V shed 1 base and J shed 2 bases, with 9 bases lying between them. CDR3 length: 14 amino acids. Looked up from germline, CDR1 is LNHDA and CDR2 is SQIVND (reference sequence).

This chain links TRBV11-2 with TRBJ2-2, with D possibly being TRBD1 (6 bases). This CDR3 has 15 residues. Germline lookup yields CDR1 SGHAT and CDR2 FQNNGV. The germline V and J ends were trimmed by 5 bases and 5 bases, with 15 bases remaining between them. The CDR3 DNA reads as TGTGCCAGCAGCACCGGCAGGGGCCGGACCGGGGAGCTGTTTTTT. It encodes CASSTGRGRTGELFF.

V gene TRBV7-8 combines with J gene TRBJ1-1, with D tentatively TRBD1 (5 bases). Germline V CDR1 and CDR2: SGHVS, FQNEAQ. The CDR3 extends over 13 amino acids. Trimming removed 1 base from V and 7 bases from J, with 10 bases in between. The CDR3, as DNA: TGTGCCAGCAGCTTAGATTACGGGGGTGAAGCTTTCTTT. It specifies CASSLDYGGEAFF.

V is TRBV29-1 and J is TRBJ2-5; D is perhaps TRBD1 (7 bases). Trimming took 8 bases from V and 5 from J, leaving 18 bases between them. The CDR3 is 13 amino acids. Germline CDR1 reads SQVTM; CDR2 reads ANQGSEA. CDR3 in amino acids: CSSRRDSGETQYF. For the CDR3, the DNA is TGCAGCTCTCGGAGGGACAGTGGGGAGACCCAGTACTTC.

This clone was counted a single time. The chain carries TRBV27 and TRBJ1-2; TRBD1 matches at 7 bases. The CDR3 is 17 residues long. Germline V lookup: CDR1 MNHEY, CDR2 SMNVEV (reference sequence). The trim removed 1 base at V and 8 bases at J, leaving 16 bases unmatched. CDR3 loop: CASSLYRDSYSSMGYTF. CDR3 nucleotides: TGTGCCAGCAGTTTATATCGGGACAGCTACTCTTCTATGGGCTACACCTTC.

The genes are TRBV2 and TRBJ1-6, with D hard to call. Looked up from germline, CDR1 is SNHLY and CDR2 is FYNNEI. This CDR3 comprises 17 residues. The V and J ends lost 0 bases and 5 bases respectively, with 14 bases between them. The CDR3 spells CASSEALGAWDNSPLHF. The DNA for the CDR3 is TGTGCCAGCAGTGAAGCGCTTGGAGCATGGGATAATTCACCCCTCCACTTT.

In DNA form, the CDR3 reads TGTGCCAGCAGCCCACAGCGGGAGACCCAGTACTTC. Its translation: CASSPQRETQYF. This chain connects TRBV7-3 to TRBJ2-5, with TRBD2 as a possible D gene (5 bases). V gave up 5 bases and J gave up 5 bases, with 9 bases separating them. The germline gives CDR1 SGHTA, CDR2 FQGTGA. The CDR3 totals 12 residues.

This clone is a singleton in its sample. The junction departs from germline at one end; a sequencing error may be responsible. V usage is TRBV7-9 and J usage is TRBJ1-5; weak D call: TRBD1 (6 bases). Germline V CDR1 and CDR2: SEHNR, FQNEAQ (reference sequence). The CDR3 spans 14 residues. The CDR3 DNA reads as TGTTCCAGCAGCTTCGAGGGGGGCAATCAGCCCCAGCATTTT. Residues: CSSSFEGGNQPQHF.

The J gene is TRBJ1-1, the V gene TRBV6-1, with a weak D call TRBD1 (5 bases). There are 14 residues in the CDR3. Germline V gene data show CDR1 as MNHNS and CDR2 as SASEGT. The ends were cut back, 4 bases at V and 1 base at J, with 10 bases in the middle. The CDR3: CASSVAGGNTEAFF. DNA for the CDR3: TGTGCCAGCAGTGTCGCCGGGGGGAACACTGAAGCTTTCTTT.

The chain combines TRBV7-9 with TRBJ2-3; 9 bases fit TRBD2. The germline CDR1 and CDR2 sequences are SEHNR and FQNEAQ (reference sequence). The V gene end was trimmed by 5 bases and the J gene end by 8 bases; junction bases not matched to a gene: 17. The CDR3 consists of 17 residues. The CDR3 nucleotides are TGTGCCAGCAGCCCCAGGCGGGAGGGGCTTGTAAGGCGTACGCAGTATTTT. Translated: CASSPRREGLVRRTQYF.

The rearrangement joins TRBV6-1 to TRBJ2-3; 8 nucleotides agree with TRBD2. CDR1 is MNHNS, CDR2 SASEGT, per germline. Unmatched junction bases numbered 7, after V lost 6 bases and J lost 2 bases. The CDR3 is 15 residues long. CDR3 bases: TGTGCCAGCAGCCAGATGCGGGGGGTCACAGATACGCAGTATTTT. As protein: CASSQMRGVTDTQYF.

J is TRBJ1-2 and V is TRBV12-5; D gene ambiguous. V was cut by 5 bases and J by 4 bases, with 8 bases left in between. The CDR3 contains 12 residues. CDR1 and CDR2 (germline): LGHNT, FRNRAP. The CDR3 DNA follows: TGTGCTAGTGGTGGGTCGGGCTATGGCTACACCTTC. It encodes CASGGSGYGYTF.

The V and J genes are TRBV29-1 and TRBJ2-7; 7 bases are a match to TRBD1. Germline V gene sequence: CDR1 SQVTM, CDR2 ANQGSEA. The ends lost 4 bases at V and 5 bases at J; junction bases unmatched: 11. This CDR3 comprises 14 residues. CDR3 in DNA: TGCAGCGTTGGCACAGACAGGGCGAATCACGAGCAGTACTTC. Translated: CSVGTDRANHEQYF.

This clone has more than one count but fewer than ten. The chain has TRBV9 and TRBJ1-1, with 11 bases lining up with TRBD1. Germline CDR1 reads SGDLS; CDR2 reads YYNGEE. CDR3 length: 16 residues. With 6 bases clipped from V and 4 bases from J, the junction kept 11 bases outside the gene matches. CDR3 sequence (DNA): TGTGCCAGCATCTTAATAGCCGGGACAGGGGGCACTGAAGCTTTCTTT. Amino acid sequence: CASILIAGTGGTEAFF.